The rows below give T cell receptor beta chains drawn from one sample of a study of CD8 T cells in Susac syndrome. A single record per CDR3 protein comes from TCRdb applying MiXCR to the immunoSEQ multiplex PCR reads. The data hold about 110,000 distinct CDR3 sequences, with approximately 95% observed a single time. Material for sequencing was CD8+ T cells from PBMCs. These receptors were obtained from a human donor with Susac syndrome. Each CDR3 is given with its conserved first and last residue. The D gene is left open where the match is weak.

j_call d_call v_call cdr3_aa
TRBJ2-3 . TRBV12-3/TRBV12-4 CASSPQRASTDTQYF
TRBJ2-3 . TRBV2 CATLGLTTDTQYF
TRBJ2-7 TRBD2 TRBV4-3 CASSQVGGGTSYEQYF
TRBJ1-2 . TRBV19 CASSIDNTYGYTF
TRBJ2-5 . TRBV5-1 CASSFGGRLQETQYF
TRBJ2-2 . TRBV5-4 CASSQVAGELFF
TRBJ2-7 TRBD2 TRBV20-1 CSARDGAGTSDPYEQYF
TRBJ2-2 . TRBV2 CASISGHTGELFF
TRBJ1-3 . TRBV11-2 CASNGGISSGNTIYF
TRBJ2-3 . TRBV7-8 CASSLQGRADTQYF
TRBJ2-1 TRBD1 TRBV9 CASSDGTGLNEQFF
TRBJ1-3 . TRBV20-1 CSANGDGTIYF
TRBJ2-7 . TRBV6-1 CASSKEVRRGYEQYF
TRBJ2-3 TRBD2 TRBV12-3/TRBV12-4 CASSPSGGAGDTQYF
TRBJ2-3 TRBD2 TRBV6-1 CASSRTSGSTDTQYF
TRBJ1-2 . TRBV4-1 CASSQEERGIWFYGYTF
TRBJ2-1 TRBD2 TRBV14 CASSQEAGGSEQFF
TRBJ2-7 TRBD1 TRBV11-2 CASSQWTGYEQYF
TRBJ2-3 TRBD1 TRBV27 CASRNTDRGEDTQYF
TRBJ1-1 TRBD1 TRBV20-1 CSAPGTVTTEAFF
TRBJ2-1 . TRBV29-1 CSVAGLDLYNEQFF
TRBJ2-3 TRBD1 TRBV2 CASPGTDTDTQYF
TRBJ1-2 TRBD1 TRBV6-1 CASSEPGQGKDYGYTF
TRBJ2-3 TRBD1 TRBV4-1 CASSQWTGGTDTQYF
TRBJ1-2 TRBD1 TRBV20-1 CSARGPSATGAYGYTF
TRBJ1-6 . TRBV5-8 CASSLTGNSPLHF
TRBJ2-3 TRBD2 TRBV7-9 CASSTGPPASGLTDTQYF
TRBJ2-5 TRBD2 TRBV6-5 CASTDDLAGGRTQYF
TRBJ2-1 TRBD2 TRBV9 CASSLAGALNEQFF
TRBJ2-4 TRBD2 TRBV13 CASSVLAGGAKNIQYF
TRBJ2-5 . TRBV6-1 CASSEDPGIQETQYF
TRBJ1-2 TRBD1 TRBV5-6 CASSVQGAGYGYTF
TRBJ2-1 . TRBV9 CASSVSQSDNEQFF
TRBJ1-2 TRBD1 TRBV7-9 CASSPDRGLRDGYTF
TRBJ1-5 TRBD1 TRBV15 CATSRDRGTGMGNQPQHF
TRBJ2-1 TRBD1 TRBV9 CASGTGLNEQFF
TRBJ1-1 . TRBV5-1 CASSLALRTEAFF
TRBJ2-3 TRBD2 TRBV6-5 CASSYLNTRGGRADTQYF
TRBJ1-6 TRBD1 TRBV20-1 CSASLPGTANSPLHF
TRBJ1-1 . TRBV4-3 CASSQDLASNTEAFF
TRBJ2-5 TRBD2 TRBV7-8 CASSFQRGGRETQYF
TRBJ2-7 . TRBV12-3/TRBV12-4 CASSLVRLTVSTYEQYF
TRBJ2-3 . TRBV27 CASSLYRVADTQYF
TRBJ2-3 TRBD2 TRBV7-3 CASSLRWGGETDTQYF
TRBJ2-7 . TRBV15 CATAGINYEQYF
TRBJ1-3 . TRBV9 CASSDRVTGNTTYF
TRBJ2-5 . TRBV7-9 CASSTSVGQETQYF
TRBJ2-2 TRBD2 TRBV9 CASSPGGFGTGELFF
TRBJ1-2 . TRBV29-1 CSFEAREEGYTF
TRBJ2-2 TRBD2 TRBV9 CASSVGAKRGLGELFF
TRBJ1-2 . TRBV5-1 CASSQTPGAEYGYTF
TRBJ2-1 . TRBV4-2 CASTLIGSRDEQFF
TRBJ2-1 TRBD2 TRBV9 CASSAGGLAYNEQFF
TRBJ2-3 . TRBV4-1 CASSQVGLDTQYF
TRBJ2-3 . TRBV6-5 CASSYGTDTQYF
TRBJ1-1 . TRBV12-3/TRBV12-4 CASSSSFRGSLNTEAFF
TRBJ2-1 . TRBV20-1 CSAPSNEQFF
TRBJ2-2 . TRBV4-3 CASSQDRGQGGGELFF